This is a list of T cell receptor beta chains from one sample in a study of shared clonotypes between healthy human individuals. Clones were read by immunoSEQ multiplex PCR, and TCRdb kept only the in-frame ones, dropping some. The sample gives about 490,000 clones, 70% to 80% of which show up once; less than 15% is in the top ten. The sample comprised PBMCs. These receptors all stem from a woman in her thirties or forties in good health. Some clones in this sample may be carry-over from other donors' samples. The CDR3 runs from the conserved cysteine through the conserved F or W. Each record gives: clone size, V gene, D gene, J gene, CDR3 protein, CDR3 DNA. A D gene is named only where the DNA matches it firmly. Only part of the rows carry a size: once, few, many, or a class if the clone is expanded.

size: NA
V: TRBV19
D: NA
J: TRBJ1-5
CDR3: CASKLSGPQPQHF
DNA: TGTGCCAGTAAGTTGTCAGGCCCTCAGCCCCAGCATTTT

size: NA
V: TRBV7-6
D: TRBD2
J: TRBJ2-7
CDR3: CASSSTLGLAGAYEQYF
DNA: TGTGCCAGCAGCTCCACCCTTGGTCTAGCGGGGGCCTACGAGCAGTACTTC

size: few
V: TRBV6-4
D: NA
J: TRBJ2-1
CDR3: CASSPGEGTYNEQFF
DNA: TGTGCCAGCAGCCCAGGGGAGGGGACCTACAATGAGCAGTTCTTC

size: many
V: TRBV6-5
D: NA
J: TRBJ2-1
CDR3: CASSYGGSQFF
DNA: TGTGCCAGCAGTTACGGAGGCTCACAGTTCTTC

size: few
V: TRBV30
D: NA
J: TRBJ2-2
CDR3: CAWRDYNTGELFF
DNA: TGTGCCTGGAGGGACTACAACACCGGGGAGCTGTTTTTT

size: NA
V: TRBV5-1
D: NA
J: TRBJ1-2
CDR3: CASSTRTDPGVYTF
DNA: TGCGCCAGCAGCACCAGGACAGACCCCGGGGTCTACACCTTC

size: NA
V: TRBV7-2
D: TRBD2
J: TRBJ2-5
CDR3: CASSRTSGRETQYF
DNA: TGTGCCAGCAGCCGAACTAGCGGGAGGGAGACCCAGTACTTC

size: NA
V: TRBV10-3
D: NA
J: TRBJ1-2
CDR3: CAISESPDSYGYTF
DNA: TGTGCCATCAGTGAGTCACCCGACAGTTATGGCTACACCTTC

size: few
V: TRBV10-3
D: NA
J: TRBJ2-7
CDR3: CAIRDPGGYEQYF
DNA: TGTGCCATCAGGGACCCTGGGGGCTACGAGCAGTACTTC

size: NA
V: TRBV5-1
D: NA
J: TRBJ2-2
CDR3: CASSLASGRNTGELFF
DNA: TGCGCCAGCAGCTTGGCCTCTGGGCGGAACACCGGGGAGCTGTTTTTT

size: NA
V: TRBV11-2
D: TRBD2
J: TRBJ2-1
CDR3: CASSLLSGRASHEQFF
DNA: TGTGCCAGCAGCTTGCTCAGCGGGAGGGCCTCCCATGAGCAGTTCTTC

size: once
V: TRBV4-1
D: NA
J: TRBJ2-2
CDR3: CASSQVLSNTGELFF
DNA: TGCGCCAGCAGCCAAGTTCTCTCGAACACCGGGGAGCTGTTTTTT

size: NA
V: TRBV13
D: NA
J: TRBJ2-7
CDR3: CASSLTVDHEQYF
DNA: TGTGCCAGCAGCTTAACAGTAGACCACGAGCAGTACTTC

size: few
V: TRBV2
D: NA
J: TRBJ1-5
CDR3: CASSEGLINQPQHF
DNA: TGTGCCAGCAGTGAGGGGCTGATCAATCAGCCCCAGCATTTT

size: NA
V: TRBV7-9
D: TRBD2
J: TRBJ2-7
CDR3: CASSLDGTIEQYF
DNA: TGTGCCAGCAGCTTAGACGGGACTATCGAGCAGTACTTC

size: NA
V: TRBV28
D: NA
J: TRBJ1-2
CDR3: CASSLGGKLNYGYTF
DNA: TGTGCCAGCAGTTTGGGGGGGAAGCTCAACTATGGCTACACCTTC